The entry that follows covers one T cell receptor (beta chain) sequence. V trimming: 6 bases; J trimming: 8 bases; junction bases outside the gene matches: 7. This CDR3 spans 13 amino acids. Per germline, CDR1 MGHDK and CDR2 SYGVNS. Methods used by the authors: By means of reference gene primer amplification, nucleated cell counts were estimated. Profiled with immunoSEQ multiplex PCR; TCRdb holds only in-frame clones, not every one. V and J calls plus clone size are reproduced from that table; the DNA served to infer D and trimming. Here the sample spans roughly 80,000 clones, over 70% being singletons. These data come from a study of blood T cell repertoires in COVID-19. Across the study: COVID-19 samples collected from the United States, Italy and Spain covered acute and convalescent phases. From T cells, B-cell-depleted T cells, or PBMCs came the material, which was cDNA or gDNA.

The sequencing input was peripheral blood. This receptor was taken from a man aged 45-65 years with active COVID-19. The genes are TRBV25-1 and TRBJ2-1, with TRBD2 matching 7 bases. The DNA for the CDR3 is TGTGCCAGCAGGGCGGGAGTTGTGGATGAGCAGTTCTTC. Translating gives CASRAGVVDEQFF.